This T cell receptor (beta chain) was sequenced for a study of blood T cell repertoires in COVID-19. Sequencing used immunoSEQ multiplex PCR; TCRdb keeps in-frame clones, though not all of them. The table includes 25,000 to 30,000 clones, roughly 79% detected once. This clone was recorded only once. Sequencing input: peripheral blood. This TCR came from a man in his sixties or seventies with acute or convalescent COVID-19.

The CDR3: CASSYFYRGESPLHF. DNA of the CDR3: TGTGCCAGCAGTTACTTTTACAGGGGGGAATCACCCCTCCACTTT. The chain carries TRBV6-5 and TRBJ1-6; 8 nucleotides agree with TRBD1. There are 15 residues in the CDR3. The germline V gene encodes CDR1 MNHEY and CDR2 SVGAGI. Germline trimming cut 1 base from V and 10 bases from J; bases unmatched to any gene: 6.